The 10 T cell receptor beta chains reported below all come from one sample, sequenced in a study of T cell responses to AZD1222 COVID-19 vaccine. The protocol was immunoSEQ multiplex PCR, while the TCRdb copy is restricted to in-frame clones and leaves out a portion. The table has about 120,000 clones, approximately 85% seen once. This specimen was peripheral blood, taken on day 0 of AZD1222 vaccination. Source of these receptors: an adult in good health.

The chain links TRBV5-4 to TRBJ2-7, with D tentatively TRBD1 or TRBD2 (6 bases each). Germline V lookup: CDR1 SGHNT, CDR2 YYREEE (reference sequence). V was trimmed by 3 bases and J by 4 bases, leaving 14 bases between them. The CDR3 consists of 14 residues. CDR3 DNA: TGTGCCAGCAGCTCCCGAGTAGGGGGGTACGAGCAGTACTTC. Translated, it gives CASSSRVGGYEQYF.

This chain links TRBV13 with TRBJ2-7; 11 bases align to TRBD2. The CDR3 loop spans 16 amino acids. Germline V gives CDR1 PRHDT, CDR2 FYEKMQ (reference sequence). V shed 4 bases and J 5 bases; nucleotides not matched to a gene: 10. CDR3 sequence: CASSSYPGLADNEQYF. CDR3 nucleotides: TGTGCCAGCAGCTCCTACCCGGGACTAGCGGATAACGAGCAGTACTTC.

The rearrangement joins TRBV2 to TRBJ2-2; D remains unclear. V was shortened by 4 bases and J by 2 bases, with 8 bases between the two germline ends. The CDR3 is 14 amino acids. The germline CDR1 and CDR2 sequences are SNHLY and FYNNEI. Written as DNA, the CDR3 is TGTGCCAGCAGTGTGGAGAGAAACACCGGGGAGCTGTTTTTT. Translating gives CASSVERNTGELFF.

Only a few counts were recorded for this clone. The chain recombines TRBV5-8 with TRBJ2-7; D is unresolved. There are 12 residues in the CDR3. V was shortened by 0 bases and J by 2 bases, with 3 bases between the two germline ends. Germline CDR1 SGHTS, CDR2 YDEGEE. Here the CDR3 reads CASSLVTYEQYF. The CDR3 nucleotides are TGTGCCAGCAGCTTGGTTACCTACGAGCAGTACTTC.

The chain couples TRBV6-4 to TRBJ1-2; D gene ambiguous. The CDR3 totals 12 residues. The germline V gene encodes CDR1 MRHNA and CDR2 SNTAGT. Deletions cut 4 bases from V and 0 bases from J, with 3 bases between. CDR3: CASSGANYGYTF. The DNA of the CDR3 is TGTGCCAGCAGTGGGGCTAACTATGGCTACACCTTC.

The CDR3 DNA reads as TGTGCCAGTAGTATCCGGGGTCGTGCTGGAGGTCAGAGCAATCAGCCCCAGCATTTT. This codes for CASSIRGRAGGQSNQPQHF. The V call is TRBV19, the J call TRBJ1-5; D is uncertain. CDR1 is LNHDA, CDR2 SQIVND, per germline (reference sequence). V gave up 3 bases and J gave up 1 base, with 22 bases separating them. The CDR3 spans 19 residues. Together with reference TRBV19 and TRBJ1-5, the CDR3 gives the full variable domain: DGGITQSPKYLFRKEGQNVTLSCEQNLNHDAMYWYRQDPGQGLRLIYYSQIVNDFQKGDIAEGYSVSREKKESFPLTVTSAQKNPTAFYLCASSIRGRAGGQSNQPQHFGDGTRLSIL.

The rearrangement uses TRBV6-5 and TRBJ2-7, with D maybe TRBD1 (5 bases). Per the germline V gene, CDR1 is MNHEY and CDR2 is SVGAGI. This CDR3 is 13 amino acids long. Trimming removed 6 bases at V and 6 bases at J, with 15 bases between. The CDR3 nucleotides read TGTGCCAGCAGAGGGGCCCTGAGCCTCGAGCAGTACTTC. It encodes CASRGALSLEQYF.

The chain employs TRBV27 and TRBJ1-1; the match to TRBD1 covers 9 bases. The germline V gene has CDR1 MNHEY and CDR2 SMNVEV (reference sequence). V dropped 6 bases and J dropped 2; count of bases not matched to a gene: 4. The CDR3 extends over 14 amino acids. The CDR3 region has the DNA TGTGCCAGCAGGACAGGGGGGATAAACACTGAAGCTTTCTTT. Its translation is CASRTGGINTEAFF.

The CDR3 reads CASRTRDRGEETQYF. CDR3 sequence (DNA): TGTGCCAGCAGGACTCGGGACAGAGGAGAAGAGACCCAGTACTTC. The chain recombines TRBV28 with TRBJ2-5, with 7 bases aligning to TRBD1. Per germline, CDR1 MDHEN and CDR2 SYDVKM. CDR3 length equals 15 residues. The V segment lost 6 bases and the J segment 3 bases; nucleotides outside the gene matches: 10.

The V and J genes are TRBV2 and TRBJ1-2; 7 bases align to TRBD1. Germline V gene data show CDR1 as SNHLY and CDR2 as FYNNEI. The CDR3 is 16 residues long. The V gene end was trimmed by 2 bases and the J gene end by 8 bases; junction bases not matched to a gene: 14. CDR3 sequence: CASSELRIGGPGGYTF. CDR3 DNA: TGTGCCAGCAGTGAATTGAGAATAGGGGGCCCCGGGGGCTACACCTTC.